Listed below are T cell receptor beta chains from one sample, sequenced in a study of cytomegalovirus exposure and HLA in healthy donors. Here immunoSEQ multiplex PCR was the method, and the copy in TCRdb shows in-frame clones only, minus some. The data hold about 160,000 clones, with over 80% observed a single time. The sample taken for sequencing was PBMCs. These receptors were collected from a girl aged 10-17 years in good health and CMV-seropositive. CDR3s include the opening cysteine and the closing phenylalanine or tryptophan. Each record gives: V gene, D gene, clone size, J gene, CDR3 protein, CDR3 DNA. A D gene is named only where the DNA matches it firmly. Some rows have no size entry. The others give once, few or many, or a class for an expanded clone.

v_call: TRBV6-1; d_call: TRBD1; clone_size: NA; j_call: TRBJ2-7; cdr3_aa: CASRRDSSYEQYF; cdr3_nt: TGTGCCAGCAGACGGGACAGCTCCTACGAGCAGTACTTC
v_call: TRBV5-1; d_call: NA; clone_size: NA; j_call: TRBJ2-5; cdr3_aa: CASSLGRNQETQYF; cdr3_nt: TGCGCCAGCAGCTTGGGGCGGAACCAAGAGACCCAGTACTTC
v_call: TRBV7-2; d_call: NA; clone_size: NA; j_call: TRBJ1-1; cdr3_aa: CASSFGLQIAEAFF; cdr3_nt: TGTGCCAGCAGCTTCGGACTGCAGATCGCTGAAGCTTTCTTT
v_call: TRBV28; d_call: TRBD2; clone_size: NA; j_call: TRBJ2-5; cdr3_aa: CASTGEAISGARAQYF; cdr3_nt: TGTGCCAGCACCGGGGAGGCTATAAGCGGGGCCCGGGCCCAGTACTTC
v_call: TRBV7-2; d_call: TRBD1; clone_size: few; j_call: TRBJ1-6; cdr3_aa: CASSNLRQGSYNSPLHF; cdr3_nt: TGTGCCAGCAGCAACCTTCGACAGGGTTCCTATAATTCACCCCTCCACTTT
v_call: TRBV28; d_call: NA; clone_size: NA; j_call: TRBJ1-2; cdr3_aa: CASSPGGPYGYTF; cdr3_nt: TGTGCCAGCAGCCCGGGGGGTCCCTATGGCTACACCTTC
v_call: TRBV5-6; d_call: TRBD2; clone_size: NA; j_call: TRBJ2-3; cdr3_aa: CASSLALAESTDTQYF; cdr3_nt: TGTGCCAGCAGCTTGGCTCTAGCGGAGAGCACAGATACGCAGTATTTT
v_call: TRBV4-3; d_call: NA; clone_size: NA; j_call: TRBJ1-4; cdr3_aa: CASSQGREGNEKLFF; cdr3_nt: TGCGCCAGCAGCCAAGGCCGGGAGGGAAATGAAAAACTGTTTTTT
v_call: TRBV9; d_call: TRBD1; clone_size: NA; j_call: TRBJ2-5; cdr3_aa: CASSGGQVPQETQYF; cdr3_nt: TGTGCCAGCAGCGGAGGACAGGTCCCCCAAGAGACCCAGTACTTC
v_call: TRBV2; d_call: NA; clone_size: NA; j_call: TRBJ1-5; cdr3_aa: CASSEPSQSAGGQPQHF; cdr3_nt: TGTGCCAGCAGTGAACCATCTCAGTCGGCGGGGGGACAGCCCCAGCATTTT
v_call: TRBV27; d_call: TRBD2; clone_size: once; j_call: TRBJ2-3; cdr3_aa: CASSLKLAGGLVNTQYF; cdr3_nt: TGTGCCAGCAGTTTAAAACTAGCGGGAGGCTTAGTAAATACGCAGTATTTT
v_call: TRBV18; d_call: TRBD1; clone_size: NA; j_call: TRBJ2-1; cdr3_aa: CASQGTGGGNEQFF; cdr3_nt: TGTGCCAGTCAAGGGACAGGGGGCGGAAATGAGCAGTTCTTC
v_call: TRBV9; d_call: NA; clone_size: NA; j_call: TRBJ2-5; cdr3_aa: CASSVVGETETQYF; cdr3_nt: TGTGCCAGCAGCGTAGTAGGGGAAACAGAGACCCAGTACTTC
v_call: TRBV30; d_call: TRBD2; clone_size: once; j_call: TRBJ2-5; cdr3_aa: CAWSATSGKETQYF; cdr3_nt: TGTGCCTGGAGTGCCACTAGCGGGAAAGAGACCCAGTACTTC
v_call: TRBV5-5; d_call: NA; clone_size: NA; j_call: TRBJ1-4; cdr3_aa: CASSPQGIANEKLFF; cdr3_nt: TGTGCCAGCAGCCCCCAGGGCATCGCTAATGAAAAACTGTTTTTT
v_call: TRBV11-2; d_call: TRBD2; clone_size: NA; j_call: TRBJ2-1; cdr3_aa: CASSFAGLAGGGEQFF; cdr3_nt: TGTGCCAGCAGCTTCGCGGGACTAGCGGGAGGGGGTGAGCAGTTCTTC
v_call: TRBV28; d_call: TRBD2; clone_size: once; j_call: TRBJ2-3; cdr3_aa: CASSPASSGVADTQYF; cdr3_nt: TGTGCCAGCAGTCCTGCATCTAGCGGGGTGGCAGATACGCAGTATTTT
v_call: TRBV10-3; d_call: TRBD1; clone_size: NA; j_call: TRBJ1-1; cdr3_aa: CAISESRGLDTEAFF; cdr3_nt: TGTGCCATCAGTGAAAGCAGGGGGCTGGACACTGAAGCTTTCTTT
v_call: TRBV28; d_call: TRBD1; clone_size: once; j_call: TRBJ1-2; cdr3_aa: CASSSPGTESYGYTF; cdr3_nt: TGTGCCAGCAGTTCCCCCGGGACAGAGAGCTATGGCTACACCTTC
v_call: TRBV7-3; d_call: TRBD2; clone_size: NA; j_call: TRBJ2-1; cdr3_aa: CASSSEGSLAGSEQFF; cdr3_nt: TGTGCCAGCAGCTCCGAGGGTTCTCTAGCGGGAAGTGAGCAGTTCTTC
v_call: TRBV7-2; d_call: TRBD1; clone_size: NA; j_call: TRBJ2-7; cdr3_aa: CASRPQGASYEQYF; cdr3_nt: TGTGCCAGCAGGCCCCAGGGGGCATCCTACGAGCAGTACTTC
v_call: TRBV5-4; d_call: NA; clone_size: NA; j_call: TRBJ2-6; cdr3_aa: CASSFTGANVLTF; cdr3_nt: TGTGCCAGCAGCTTCACTGGGGCCAACGTCCTGACTTTC
v_call: TRBV4-3; d_call: TRBD2; clone_size: NA; j_call: TRBJ2-1; cdr3_aa: CASSQDGAGTYNEQFF; cdr3_nt: TGCGCCAGCAGCCAAGATGGAGCGGGGACTTACAATGAGCAGTTCTTC
v_call: TRBV2; d_call: NA; clone_size: NA; j_call: TRBJ1-1; cdr3_aa: CASSETGTEAFF; cdr3_nt: TGTGCCAGCAGTGAAACGGGAACAGAAGCTTTCTTT
v_call: TRBV19; d_call: TRBD1; clone_size: NA; j_call: TRBJ1-2; cdr3_aa: CASSFRTGGPPGYTF; cdr3_nt: TGTGCCAGTAGTTTCCGGACAGGGGGACCGCCAGGCTACACCTTC
v_call: TRBV10-1; d_call: NA; clone_size: NA; j_call: TRBJ2-7; cdr3_aa: CASSESNTDEQYF; cdr3_nt: TGCGCCAGCAGTGAGTCGAACACCGACGAGCAGTACTTC
v_call: TRBV5-1; d_call: NA; clone_size: NA; j_call: TRBJ2-7; cdr3_aa: CASSLPDRSYEQYF; cdr3_nt: TGCGCCAGCAGCTTACCCGACAGATCCTACGAGCAGTACTTC
v_call: TRBV11-2; d_call: TRBD1; clone_size: NA; j_call: TRBJ1-1; cdr3_aa: CASSLSGTGRVTEAFF; cdr3_nt: TGTGCCAGCAGCTTATCTGGGACAGGGAGGGTCACTGAAGCTTTCTTT
v_call: TRBV6-5; d_call: NA; clone_size: NA; j_call: TRBJ1-1; cdr3_aa: CASSYDRDTEAFF; cdr3_nt: TGTGCCAGCAGTTACGATCGGGACACTGAAGCTTTCTTT
v_call: TRBV29-1; d_call: NA; clone_size: NA; j_call: TRBJ2-5; cdr3_aa: CSVVGGDTGGTQYF; cdr3_nt: TGCAGCGTTGTTGGGGGGGACACAGGGGGAACCCAGTACTTC
v_call: TRBV6-4; d_call: NA; clone_size: NA; j_call: TRBJ1-1; cdr3_aa: CASRSQTGGTEAFF; cdr3_nt: TGTGCCAGCCGAAGCCAGACAGGAGGCACTGAAGCTTTCTTT
v_call: TRBV4-3; d_call: TRBD1; clone_size: once; j_call: TRBJ1-5; cdr3_aa: CASSLTGGDQPQHF; cdr3_nt: TGCGCCAGCAGCCTGACAGGGGGGGATCAGCCCCAGCATTTT
v_call: TRBV6-6; d_call: NA; clone_size: medium-sized; j_call: TRBJ2-1; cdr3_aa: CASSYSRAYNEQFF; cdr3_nt: TGTGCCAGCAGTTACAGCAGGGCCTACAATGAGCAGTTCTTC
v_call: TRBV7-8; d_call: TRBD1; clone_size: NA; j_call: TRBJ2-1; cdr3_aa: CASSSRGQGINHEQFF; cdr3_nt: TGTGCCAGCAGCTCCCGCGGACAGGGGATTAATCATGAGCAGTTCTTC
v_call: TRBV7-2; d_call: NA; clone_size: NA; j_call: TRBJ1-1; cdr3_aa: CASSLVVPSEAFF; cdr3_nt: TGTGCCAGCAGCTTAGTGGTCCCGAGTGAAGCTTTCTTT
v_call: TRBV5-4; d_call: NA; clone_size: NA; j_call: TRBJ1-1; cdr3_aa: CASSLRLSDTEAFF; cdr3_nt: TGTGCCAGCAGCTTGAGGCTTAGCGACACTGAAGCTTTCTTT
v_call: TRBV2; d_call: TRBD1; clone_size: few; j_call: TRBJ1-1; cdr3_aa: CASRLTVTGSTEAFF; cdr3_nt: TGTGCCAGCAGGCTAACCGTGACAGGGAGCACTGAAGCTTTCTTT
v_call: TRBV27; d_call: TRBD2; clone_size: NA; j_call: TRBJ2-5; cdr3_aa: CASSSPLAGGPHPETQYF; cdr3_nt: TGTGCCAGCAGTTCCCCTCTAGCGGGGGGGCCTCATCCAGAGACCCAGTACTTC
v_call: TRBV28; d_call: NA; clone_size: NA; j_call: TRBJ2-7; cdr3_aa: CASSLAMTAPYEQYF; cdr3_nt: TGTGCCAGCAGTTTAGCAATGACAGCCCCCTACGAGCAGTACTTC
v_call: TRBV6-5; d_call: NA; clone_size: NA; j_call: TRBJ2-3; cdr3_aa: CASKADGGPDTQYF; cdr3_nt: TGTGCCAGCAAGGCGGACGGAGGGCCAGATACGCAGTATTTT
v_call: TRBV19; d_call: TRBD1; clone_size: NA; j_call: TRBJ2-7; cdr3_aa: CASSAGTGSYEQYF; cdr3_nt: TGTGCCAGTAGTGCGGGGACAGGGTCCTACGAGCAGTACTTC
v_call: TRBV6-4; d_call: TRBD2; clone_size: few; j_call: TRBJ2-3; cdr3_aa: CASSLAASTDTQYF; cdr3_nt: TGTGCCAGCAGTCTAGCGGCTAGCACAGATACGCAGTATTTT
v_call: TRBV19; d_call: NA; clone_size: NA; j_call: TRBJ2-3; cdr3_aa: CASRQDPGFSTDTQYF; cdr3_nt: TGTGCCAGTAGGCAAGACCCGGGGTTCAGCACAGATACGCAGTATTTT